The subject of this entry is one T cell receptor beta chain. TCRdb re-called the 5' RACE reads; every CDR3 protein appears as one record, without DNA. The sample has about 450,000 distinct CDR3 sequences. The CDR3 loop spans 15 amino acids. The data derive from a study of monozygotic twins with inflammatory bowel disease. The specimen was blood. The gene calls are TRBV12-3 or TRBV12-4 and TRBJ2-1. This TCR derives from a human donor with ulcerative colitis or Crohn's disease, or a healthy co-twin of an affected twin (not recorded which). This CDR3 is CASSLGSPPTNEQFF.